The clone carrying this T cell receptor (beta chain) was observed at least ten times. Antigen: not known. Unique molecular identifiers were incorporated when the TCRbeta library was constructed. TCRdb independently ran MiXCR on the PCR reads; one entry per CDR3 protein. The data contain fewer than 750,000 distinct CDR3 sequences, around 23% of them singletons. The sample originates from a study of T-cell reconstitution after alpha-beta-depleted transplantation in children. The study, taken as a whole, reports: Several hundred expanded graft clones reportedly were the source of alpha-beta T cells about two months after transplant. After transplant, high TCRbeta diversity at day 60 in some patients arose from surviving recipient T cells and thymic progenitors. At the one-year point after transplant, T-cell counts and TCRbeta diversity were found to come mostly from T cells that had been newly produced.

The source was PBMCs, mostly from graft donor cells, collected 360 days after TCRalphabeta/CD19-depleted stem cell transplant. The clonotype originates from a boy younger than two who had a stem cell transplant for acute myeloid leukemia, so the T cells may come from the graft donor.

The CDR3 region is CASSSRGGTDTQYF. Here the CDR3 DNA reads TGTGCCAGCAGCTCCCGAGGAGGGACAGATACGCAGTATTTT. V usage is TRBV13 and J usage is TRBJ2-3; tentative D call: TRBD2 (6 bases). CDR3 length: 14 residues. The V end was cut by 4 bases, the J end by 3 bases, with 11 bases between. Germline loops: CDR1 PRHDT, CDR2 FYEKMQ (reference sequence).